A single sample is the source of the 14 T cell receptor beta chains below, sequenced in a study of blood T cell repertoires in COVID-19. Here immunoSEQ multiplex PCR was the method, and the copy in TCRdb shows in-frame clones only, minus some. This table holds approximately 99,000 clones, about 88% found once. The specimen sequenced was peripheral blood. The receptor set was obtained from a human donor in a cohort sampled during active COVID-19.

The gene calls are TRBV9 and TRBJ2-5, with D possibly matching TRBD1 (5 bases). From germline, CDR1 is SGDLS and CDR2 YYNGEE. This CDR3 has 14 amino acids. V dropped 0 bases and J dropped 2 bases, with 8 bases sitting between them. CDR3 bases: TGTGCCAGCAGCGTAGGAAACAGGCAAGAGACCCAGTACTTC. It is translated as CASSVGNRQETQYF.

This clone turned up a few times. The chain has TRBV5-1 and TRBJ2-1; no reliable D call. This CDR3 region has 11 residues. Per germline, CDR1 SGHRS and CDR2 YFSETQ. V lost 0 bases and J lost 9, with 4 bases in between. As DNA, the CDR3 is TGCGCCAGCAGCTTGGGAGGTGAGCAGTTCTTC. Its protein is CASSLGGEQFF. Full variable domain (missing parts from reference TRBV5-1 and TRBJ2-1): KAGVTQTPRYLIKTRGQQVTLSCSPISGHRSVSWYQQTPGQGLQFLFEYFSETQRNKGNFPGRFSGRQFSNSRSEMNVSTLELGDSALYLCASSLGGEQFFGPGTRLTVL.

V usage is TRBV11-2 and J usage is TRBJ1-1; D perhaps matches TRBD1 (5 bases). The CDR3 contains 15 residues. Trimming removed 2 bases from V and 6 bases from J, with 16 bases in between. Germline CDR1 reads SGHAT; CDR2 reads FQNNGV. The CDR3: CASSLRPQGGAEAFF. CDR3 DNA sequence: TGTGCCAGCAGCTTACGACCCCAGGGTGGAGCTGAAGCTTTCTTT.

This clone was seen a single time. V usage is TRBV6-5 and J usage is TRBJ1-2; D might be TRBD1 (5 bases). V gave up 0 bases and J gave up 4 bases, with 9 bases separating them. CDR3 size: 14 residues. CDR1 MNHEY and CDR2 SVGAGI come from the germline V gene. Here the CDR3 DNA reads TGTGCCAGCAGTTACTCGATAGGGGCCTATGGCTACACCTTC. It specifies CASSYSIGAYGYTF.

This chain uses TRBV5-1 with TRBJ1-2; the match to TRBD1 covers 9 bases. V shed 0 bases, J shed 1 base, and the junction held 1 base outside the gene matches. Germline V CDR1 and CDR2: SGHRS, YFSETQ. The CDR3 has 15 amino acids. The CDR3 is CASSLGDRVNYGYTF. CDR3 nucleotide sequence: TGCGCCAGCAGCTTGGGGGACAGGGTTAACTATGGCTACACCTTC.

The CDR3 is CASSHGTGPQYEQYF. CDR3 DNA: TGTGCCAGCAGCCACGGGACAGGTCCACAGTACGAGCAGTACTTC. This chain joins TRBV7-3 and TRBJ2-7; 8 bases agree with TRBD1. The CDR3 contains 15 residues. CDR1 SGHTA and CDR2 FQGTGA come from the germline V gene. V shed 5 bases, J shed 4 bases, and the junction held 10 bases outside the gene matches.

This rearrangement joins TRBV5-4 to TRBJ1-2, with TRBD1 as a possible D gene (6 bases). The CDR3 sequence is 18 residues long. CDR1 and CDR2 from the germline V gene are SGHNT and YYREEE (reference sequence). Trimming took 3 bases from V and 7 from J, leaving 28 bases between them. The CDR3 is CASSSKTGQSSSFLGYTF. CDR3 nucleotide sequence: TGTGCCAGCAGCTCGAAGACCGGACAGTCGAGTTCATTCCTTGGCTACACCTTC.

The chain is built from TRBV2 and TRBJ2-6; TRBD2 might be the D (5 bases). Between the trimmed V and J ends, which lost 9 bases and 0 bases, there was a span of 12 bases. The germline V gene encodes CDR1 SNHLY and CDR2 FYNNEI. This CDR3 is built from 15 residues. This CDR3 is CARSPGNSGANVLTF. The CDR3 nucleotides are TGTGCCAGGTCCCCGGGAAACTCTGGGGCCAACGTCCTGACTTTC.

The chain joins TRBV30 to TRBJ1-6; 10 bases match TRBD1. V gave up 3 bases and J gave up 7 bases; unmatched junction bases: 9. Germline lookup yields CDR1 GTSNPN and CDR2 SVGIG (reference sequence). The CDR3 spans 16 residues. The CDR3 DNA is TGTGCCTGGAGCCGATCAAGGACAGGGGGAAATTCACCCCTCCACTTT. It codes for CAWSRSRTGGNSPLHF.

The chain's CDR3 is CASSRQGGSYEQYF. CDR3 in DNA: TGTGCCAGTAGTCGACAGGGGGGATCCTACGAGCAGTACTTC. V and J are TRBV19 and TRBJ2-7; 9 bases are shared with TRBD1. This CDR3 has 14 amino acids. Germline V gene lookup returns CDR1 LNHDA and CDR2 SQIVND (reference sequence). With 5 bases clipped from V and 1 base from J, the junction kept 3 bases outside the gene matches.

V is TRBV24-1 and J is TRBJ2-1; the match to TRBD2 covers 9 bases. V trimming: 3 bases; J trimming: 2 bases; junction bases outside the gene matches: 4. CDR3 length equals 16 residues. From germline, CDR1 is KGHDR and CDR2 SFDVKD. The CDR3 bases are TGTGCCACCAGTGATACGGCGGGGGGGGCCTACAATGAGCAGTTCTTC. It translates to CATSDTAGGAYNEQFF.

The J gene is TRBJ2-1, the V gene TRBV5-1; 8 nucleotides match TRBD1. Germline V CDR1 and CDR2: SGHRS, YFSETQ. This CDR3 has 16 amino acids. Losses at the gene ends were 1 base for V and 3 bases for J; bases not matched to a gene: 6. The CDR3 spells CASSLHRGKLYNEQFF. DNA of the CDR3: TGCGCCAGCAGCTTGCACAGGGGGAAGCTCTACAATGAGCAGTTCTTC.

This chain connects TRBV2 to TRBJ2-3; D is unclear. This CDR3 contains 14 residues. Trimming took 7 bases from V and 2 from J, leaving 13 bases between them. CDR1 and CDR2 from the germline V gene are SNHLY and FYNNEI. The CDR3 loop reads CASMVGGDTDTQYF. The CDR3, as DNA: TGTGCCAGCATGGTTGGCGGTGACACAGATACGCAGTATTTT.

This chain joins TRBV19 and TRBJ2-7; TRBD1 aligns across 8 bases. Trimming removed 6 bases from V and 1 base from J; junction bases left unmatched: 5. The germline V gene encodes CDR1 LNHDA and CDR2 SQIVND (reference sequence). The CDR3 totals 14 residues. Here the CDR3 DNA reads TGTGCCAGTAGCGCGGACAGGGCATCCTACGAGCAGTACTTC. It codes for CASSADRASYEQYF.